This T cell receptor (beta chain) was sequenced in a study of blood T cells in healthy people across ages. From germline, CDR1 is SGHTA and CDR2 FQGNSA. This CDR3 spans 16 amino acids. V lost 4 bases to trimming and J lost 2 bases; unmatched junction nucleotides: 6. It was with a sample-barcoded 5' primer and a J-beta primer mix that a second PCR of roughly 7 to 11 cycles was run. Each CDR3 protein gets one entry after TCRdb re-called the 5' RACE reads with MiXCR. The data show about 2 million distinct CDR3 sequences, around half seen once. The source material was blood. The origin of this receptor is a woman in her forties in good health. The V call is TRBV7-2, the J call TRBJ2-5; 11 positions agree with TRBD2. In DNA, the CDR3 is TGTGCCAGCAGCTCGCTAGCGGGGGGCCTACAAGAGACCCAGTACTTC. Encoded protein: CASSSLAGGLQETQYF.